One and the same sample provided the 11 T cell receptor beta chains below, sequenced in a study of T cell responses to AZD1222 COVID-19 vaccine. Assay: immunoSEQ multiplex PCR; the TCRdb copy retains only in-frame clones and omits some. This sample has roughly 87,000 clones, with approximately 91% found just once. The material was peripheral blood, obtained 28 days after the second AZD1222 dose. All receptors derive from an adult who received the AZD1222 COVID-19 vaccine.

The J gene is TRBJ2-7, the V gene TRBV6-6; 7 bases line up with TRBD2. Germline loops: CDR1 MNHNY, CDR2 SVGAGI (reference sequence). With 2 bases clipped from V and 2 bases from J, the junction kept 0 bases outside the gene matches. The CDR3 contains 13 residues. The CDR3 sequence: CASSYGTTYEQYF. CDR3 coding DNA: TGTGCCAGCAGTTACGGGACTACCTACGAGCAGTACTTC.

V usage is TRBV6-5 and J usage is TRBJ1-2; D remains ambiguous. Germline values: CDR1 MNHEY, CDR2 SVGAGI. This CDR3 is 13 amino acids long. The V end was cut by 2 bases, the J end by 5 bases, with 9 bases between. The DNA for the CDR3 is TGTGCCAGCAGTTACGGACCGAGATATGGCTACACCTTC. Translating it yields CASSYGPRYGYTF.

This chain connects TRBV6-1 to TRBJ1-6; the D gene is possibly TRBD1 (6 bases). Germline V gene sequence: CDR1 MNHNS, CDR2 SASEGT. CDR3 length equals 15 residues. Between the trimmed V and J ends, which lost 0 bases and 7 bases, there was a span of 10 bases. The CDR3 region is CASSEAEGGNSPLHF. CDR3 nucleotide sequence: TGTGCCAGCAGTGAAGCGGAGGGGGGAAATTCACCCCTCCACTTT.

The V call is TRBV19, the J call TRBJ2-7, with D possibly TRBD1 on 6 matching bases. Germline V gene sequence: CDR1 LNHDA, CDR2 SQIVND (reference sequence). The V and J ends lost 0 bases and 5 bases respectively, with 8 bases between them. The CDR3 length is 13 residues. Here the CDR3 DNA reads TGTGCCAGTAGTATAGATACAGGGAACGAGCAGTACTTC. It codes for CASSIDTGNEQYF.

V usage is TRBV6-5 and J usage is TRBJ1-1, with D perhaps matching TRBD1 (6 bases). Trimming took off 1 base at V and 2 bases at J, with 8 bases between the two ends. Germline CDR1 reads MNHEY; CDR2 reads SVGAGI. The CDR3 runs to 14 residues. This CDR3 is CASSYLGQNTEAFF. CDR3 sequence (DNA): TGTGCCAGCAGTTACTTGGGACAAAACACTGAAGCTTTCTTT.

The CDR3 DNA follows: TGTGCCAGCAGCTTAGGGGGACAGGGGTTCCCCGGGGAGCTGTTTTTT. Its protein product is CASSLGGQGFPGELFF. The rearrangement uses TRBV7-9 and TRBJ2-2, with 10 nucleotides matching TRBD1. J was trimmed by 6 bases and V by 1 base; bases with no gene match: 5. Germline CDR1 SEHNR, CDR2 FQNEAQ (reference sequence). This CDR3 is 16 amino acids long. Supplemented by reference TRBV7-9 and TRBJ2-2, the full variable domain reads DTGVSQNPRHKITKRGQNVTFRCDPISEHNRLYWYRQTLGQGPEFLTYFQNEAQLEKSRLLSDRFSAERPKGSFSTLEIQRTEQGDSAMYLCASSLGGQGFPGELFFGEGSRLTVL.

The V and J genes are TRBV11-2 and TRBJ2-7; 7 bases line up with TRBD1. The CDR3 is 13 residues long. The germline gives CDR1 SGHAT, CDR2 FQNNGV. J lost 5 bases, V lost 5 bases, and 6 bases had no gene match. The CDR3 DNA is TGTGCCAGCAGCCGACAGGGCTGGAACGAGCAGTACTTC. Protein product: CASSRQGWNEQYF.

This chain joins TRBV3-1 (or the pseudogene TRBV3-2) and TRBJ2-2; D is perhaps TRBD1 or TRBD2 (6 bases each). Germline V gives CDR1 LGHDT, CDR2 YNNKEL (reference sequence). The CDR3 sequence is 19 residues long. The V end was cut by 4 bases, the J end by 4 bases, with 25 bases between. The CDR3 region has the DNA TGTGCCAGCAGCCGGGGGGCGACTCTTGGCGGACGTGGCACCGGGGAGCTGTTTTTT. Protein product: CASSRGATLGGRGTGELFF.

The rearrangement joins TRBV7-2 to TRBJ2-7; 9 bases map to TRBD2. Germline CDR1 reads SGHTA; CDR2 reads FQGNSA. Trimming took 5 bases from V and 4 from J; bases not matched to a gene: 15. The CDR3 totals 17 residues. CDR3 amino acids: CASSPPRRLAGRYEQYF. The CDR3 DNA reads TGTGCCAGCAGCCCCCCACGCAGGCTAGCGGGACGTTACGAGCAGTACTTC.

The chain links TRBV14 to TRBJ2-4; 7 positions match TRBD2. After removal of 4 bases from V and 4 bases from J, the junction contained 7 bases not matched to a gene. The CDR3 sequence is 15 residues long. Looked up from germline, CDR1 is SGHDN and CDR2 is FVKESK. The CDR3: CASSPTLAPKNIQYF. DNA of the CDR3: TGTGCCAGCAGCCCCACACTAGCGCCAAAAAACATTCAGTACTTC.

The CDR3 protein is CASSLGWGQYF. The CDR3 DNA reads TGTGCCAGCAGCTTGGGGTGGGGGCAGTACTTC. The chain combines TRBV5-5 with TRBJ2-7; no firm D call. There are 11 residues in the CDR3. The V gene lost 0 bases and the J gene lost 9 bases, with 7 bases spanning the gap. CDR1 is SGHKS, CDR2 YYEKEE, per germline (reference sequence).